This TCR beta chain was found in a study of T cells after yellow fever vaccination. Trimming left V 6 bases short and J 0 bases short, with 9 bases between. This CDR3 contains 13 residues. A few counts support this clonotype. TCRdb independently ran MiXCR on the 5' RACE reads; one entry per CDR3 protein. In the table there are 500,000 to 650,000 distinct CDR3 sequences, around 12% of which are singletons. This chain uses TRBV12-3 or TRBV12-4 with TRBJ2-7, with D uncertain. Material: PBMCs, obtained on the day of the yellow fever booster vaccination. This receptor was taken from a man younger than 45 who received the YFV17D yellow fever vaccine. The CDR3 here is CASRDGYSYEQYF. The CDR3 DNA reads TGTGCCAGCAGGGACGGGTACTCCTACGAGCAGTACTTC.